These 10 T cell receptor beta chains were sequenced from one sample in a study of spatial heterogeneity in lung cancer (dated by TCRdb to between 2018 and 2021). Library construction relied on 5' RACE. Sequencing instrument: NextSeq 500. TCRdb reworked the public reads: Q25 trimming with fastp, MiXCR clone assembly, productive beta chains retained. Entries that share a CDR3 protein sequence are merged under the most common genes and DNA. For this sample there are under 30,000 distinct CDR3 sequences; roughly 4.8% appear just once. Together, the top ten hold less than 5.5% of the sample. The sample's time point, from its label and the paper: sample taken at primary tumor resection. Without any cell sorting, TCR sequencing was performed on whole RNA extracted either from tumor and nontumor lung tissue or from cryopreserved PBMC samples. The input for sequencing was PBMCs, taken at surgery. These receptor sequences come from a male donor with early-stage non-small cell lung cancer.

This clonotype showed up many times. The chain employs TRBV29-1 and TRBJ2-7; D might be TRBD1 (5 bases). Between the trimmed V and J ends, which lost 6 bases and 1 base, there was a span of 16 bases. The germline gives CDR1 SQVTM, CDR2 ANQGSEA. The CDR3 sequence is 14 residues long. CDR3 bases: TGCAGCGTCCTTGGACGGCAGGGATCCTACGAGCAGTACTTC. Protein product: CSVLGRQGSYEQYF.

V and J are TRBV5-6 and TRBJ2-3; D possibly corresponds to TRBD1 (5 bases). V was trimmed by 3 bases and J by 2 bases, leaving 10 bases between them. This CDR3 region has 14 residues. CDR1 is SGHDT and CDR2 is YYEEEE in the germline V gene. The CDR3 loop is CASSSGSPTDTQYF. As DNA, the CDR3 is TGTGCCAGCAGCTCAGGGTCCCCCACAGATACGCAGTATTTT.

This clonotype was seen more than once but under ten times. V is TRBV12-3 or TRBV12-4 and J is TRBJ2-3; a possible D gene is TRBD2 (5 bases). The CDR3 contains 15 residues. V was trimmed by 4 bases and J by 6 bases, leaving 17 bases between them. CDR3 bases: TGTGCCAGCAGTTCGAACCTACTAGGGTGGGATACGCAGTATTTT. It is translated as CASSSNLLGWDTQYF.

This clonotype was counted many times. The rearrangement links TRBV7-2 to TRBJ2-7; a possible D gene is TRBD1 (5 bases). V dropped 1 base and J dropped 0 bases, with 10 bases sitting between them. This CDR3 contains 15 residues. Germline values: CDR1 SGHTA, CDR2 FQGNSA. The CDR3 protein is CASSLDQGSSYEQYF. The CDR3 DNA follows: TGTGCCAGCAGCTTAGATCAGGGAAGCTCCTACGAGCAGTACTTC.

Sample share makes this clonotype large. The chain uses TRBV7-9 and TRBJ2-3, with 8 bases fitting TRBD2. Germline V CDR1 and CDR2: SEHNR, FQNEAQ (reference sequence). V lost 3 bases to trimming and J lost 1 base; unmatched junction nucleotides: 9. The CDR3 is 17 amino acids. This CDR3 reads CASSFGGAGARTDTQYF. Here the CDR3 DNA reads TGTGCCAGCAGCTTCGGGGGGGCGGGAGCCCGCACAGATACGCAGTATTTT.

The table lists this clonotype with many counts. The rearrangement uses TRBV12-3 or TRBV12-4 and TRBJ1-2; possible D gene TRBD1, 6 bases. V was shortened by 5 bases and J by 7 bases, with 17 bases between the two germline ends. CDR3 length: 14 amino acids. CDR3 coding DNA: TGTGCCAGCAGTCCCTACCGCAGGGGCGGTGGCTACACCTTC. It encodes CASSPYRRGGGYTF.

This clonotype was recorded a few times. A much larger clone lies a single base off, so this may be a read error. The CDR3 carries no conserved terminal phenylalanine or tryptophan, so it likely arises from a read error. This sequence joins TRBV7-3 and TRBJ2-3; 8 positions agree with TRBD1. Germline V gene data show CDR1 as SGHTA and CDR2 as FQGTGA. Germline trimming cut 3 bases from V and 10 bases from J; bases unmatched to any gene: 6. The CDR3 covers 13 residues. In DNA, the CDR3 is TGTGCCAGCAGCTTTGCAGGGGGCGCGGCGCAGTATTCT. Translating gives CASSFAGGAAQYS.

This clonotype was found many times. This rearrangement joins TRBV5-1 to TRBJ2-7, with TRBD1 identical over 7 bases. The length of the CDR3 is 17 residues. CDR1 is SGHRS, CDR2 YFSETQ, per germline. V trimming: 3 bases; J trimming: 2 bases; junction bases outside the gene matches: 14. Written as DNA, the CDR3 is TGCGCCAGCAGCTCTACACCCGGGACAGCAGGAGCCTACGAGCAGTACTTC. It specifies CASSSTPGTAGAYEQYF.

This sequence joins TRBV19 and TRBJ2-7, with 14 bases aligning to TRBD2. This CDR3 has 18 amino acids. Trimming cost V 8 bases and J 2 bases; bases outside gene matches: 14. CDR1 LNHDA and CDR2 SQIVND come from the germline V gene (reference sequence). CDR3 in amino acids: CASGTVGLAGGHTYEQYF. CDR3 nucleotide sequence: TGTGCCAGTGGTACAGTAGGACTAGCGGGAGGTCATACCTACGAGCAGTACTTC.

This clonotype has at least ten counts. The chain joins TRBV3-1 to TRBJ1-1; no firm D call. CDR1 and CDR2 (germline): LGHDT, YNNKEL (reference sequence). V was trimmed by 1 base and J by 2 bases, leaving 8 bases between them. The CDR3 is 14 amino acids. The CDR3 nucleotides read TGTGCCAGCAGCCAAGCGTTAGCTAACACTGAAGCTTTCTTT. Its protein product is CASSQALANTEAFF. Together with reference TRBV3-1 and TRBJ1-1, the CDR3 gives the full variable domain: DTAVSQTPKYLVTQMGNDKSIKCEQNLGHDTMYWYKQDSKKFLKIMFSYNNKELIINETVPNRFSPKSPDKAHLNLHINSLELGDSAVYFCASSQALANTEAFFGQGTRLTVV.